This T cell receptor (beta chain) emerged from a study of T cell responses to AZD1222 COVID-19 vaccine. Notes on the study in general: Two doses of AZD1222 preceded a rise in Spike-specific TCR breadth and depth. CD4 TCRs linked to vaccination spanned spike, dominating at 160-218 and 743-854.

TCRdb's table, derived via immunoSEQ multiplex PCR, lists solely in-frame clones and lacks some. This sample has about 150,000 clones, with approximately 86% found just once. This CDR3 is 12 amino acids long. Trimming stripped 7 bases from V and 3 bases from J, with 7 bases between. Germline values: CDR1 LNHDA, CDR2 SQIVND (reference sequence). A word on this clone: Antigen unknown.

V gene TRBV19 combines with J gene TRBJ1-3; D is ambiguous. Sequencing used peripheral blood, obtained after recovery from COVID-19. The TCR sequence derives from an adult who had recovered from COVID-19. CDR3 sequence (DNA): TGTGCCAGTATCGGGATTGGAAACACCATATATTTT. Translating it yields CASIGIGNTIYF.